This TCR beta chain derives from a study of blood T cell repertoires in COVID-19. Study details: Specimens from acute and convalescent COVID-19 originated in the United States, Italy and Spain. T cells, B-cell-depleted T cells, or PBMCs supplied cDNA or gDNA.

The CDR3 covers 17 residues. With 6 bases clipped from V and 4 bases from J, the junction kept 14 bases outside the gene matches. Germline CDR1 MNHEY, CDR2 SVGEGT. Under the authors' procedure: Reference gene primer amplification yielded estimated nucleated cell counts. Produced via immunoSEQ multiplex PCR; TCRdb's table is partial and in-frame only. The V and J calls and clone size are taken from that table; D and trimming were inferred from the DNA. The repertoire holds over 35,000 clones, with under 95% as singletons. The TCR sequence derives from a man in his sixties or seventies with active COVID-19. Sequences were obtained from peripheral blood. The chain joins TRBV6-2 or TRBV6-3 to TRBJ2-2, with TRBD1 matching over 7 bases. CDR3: CASRPNRGQTFTGELFF. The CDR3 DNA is TGTGCCAGCAGACCTAATCGGGGACAGACGTTCACCGGGGAGCTGTTTTTT.